The source of this TCR beta chain is a study of human CD8 memory T cell subsets. The CDR3 consists of 15 residues. CDR1 and CDR2 from the germline V gene are SEHNR and FQNEAQ (reference sequence). Study results and limitations: Effector memory cells lacked the similarly high diversity that stem-like memory and precursor exhausted T cells had. Few clonotypes were shared between stem-like memory and precursor exhausted T cells.

UMI-labeled 5' RACE yielded the TCR beta libraries. One entry per CDR3 protein, without DNA, is what TCRdb gives after re-calling the 5' RACE reads. The sample includes 4,500 to 6,500 distinct CDR3 sequences. A remark on this clonotype: Its antigen is unidentified.

The receptor was derived from a human donor in good health. The chain combines TRBV7-9 with TRBJ2-7; TCRdb names TRBD2, which stays unverified in the absence of DNA. The sample taken for sequencing was CD8+ T cells from PBMCs. The CDR3 is CASSLASGRGYEQYF. The variable domain in full, completed from reference TRBV7-9 and TRBJ2-7, reads DTGVSQNPRHKITKRGQNVTFRCDPISEHNRLYWYRQTLGQGPEFLTYFQNEAQLEKSRLLSDRFSAERPKGSFSTLEIQRTEQGDSAMYLCASSLASGRGYEQYFGPGTRLTVT.